The present T cell receptor (beta chain) was sequenced within a study of graft-versus-host responses after intestinal transplantation listed by TCRdb under 2021. Notes on the research overall: The transplants that recipients received were multivisceral, liver-intestinal, or isolated intestinal. All recipients received anti-thymocyte globulin induction followed by maintenance tacrolimus and steroids for roughly 3 years. Bulk TCR-beta CDR3 sequencing was used to track graft-versus-host and host-versus-graft alloreactive T cell clones in the graft, circulation and bone marrow after intestinal transplantation. Alloreactive clones were identified by sequencing pre-transplant mixed lymphocyte reaction products and comparing them with unstimulated pre-transplant donor and recipient T cells. Of the 20 to 25 intestinal transplant recipients enrolled in the cohort, one of whom was a retransplant, 3 patients without pretransplant specimens were excluded. A peak of at least 4% donor T cells among recipient peripheral blood mononuclear cells was the definition used for donor T cell macrochimerism. Rather than being sequenced by the commercial service, samples from three later patients were sequenced in-house on an Illumina MiSeq and processed with MiXCR.

Explained via the paper, the time point label denotes: cells obtained before transplantation from donor or recipient. CD3+CD4+ and CD3+CD8+ populations were FACS-sorted from unstimulated pre-transplant donor and recipient cells taken from spleen or lymph nodes. This clone was recorded once. Its antigen target is currently unknown. Base qualities are not at hand, and no much larger clone is one base apart. From a lookup of the germline V gene, CDR1 and CDR2 are WSHSY and SAAADI. At the junction V is shortened by 5 bases and J by 5 bases, with 18 bases in between. Inclusive of the bounding cysteine and phenylalanine, the CDR3 is 15 residues long. The read is trimmed to its CDR3 DNA, 45 bases read in frame from base 1. The library came from the immunoSEQ multiplex PCR assay. In most patients, genomic DNA was isolated using the Qiagen DNeasy Blood and Tissue Kit and sent frozen to Adaptive Biotechnologies for TCR sequencing. For most patients, high-throughput TCR-beta CDR3 sequencing of genomic DNA was performed by Adaptive Biotechnologies. In the paper's pipeline: TCR sequencing data were retrieved from Adaptive's ImmunoSEQ software for 15 to 20 patients, whereas three other patients were processed with MiXCR and VDJtools. CD4 versus CD8 sorting errors were corrected by removing sequences found in both subsets at a frequency ratio below 5:1. CDR3 nucleotide sequences shared between donor and recipient were removed because the origin of such sequences could not be assigned. To count as alloreactive, a clone needed at least 2-fold expansion over unstimulated cells and a minimum CFSE-low frequency of 0.002% (template counts) or 0.001% (read counts). Clones were considered mappable if detected in sequenced pre-transplant spleen, lymph node, or MLR CFSE-low populations of the donor or recipient. The cumulative frequency of alloreactive clones was calculated as a percentage of all sequences, weighted by copy number. This immuneACCESS table, as held by TCRdb, lists in-frame sequences with V and J called but not all clones. Of the missing ones, under half trace to an unresolved V gene in checked studies; the others have no known cause. From that table come the V and J calls and clone size; the DNA was used to work out D and trimming. The sample has roughly 90,000 clones on record, under 95% of them singletons. The ten most abundant clones make up roughly 5.5% of the sample.

The research as a whole found: High GvH to HvG T cell clonal ratios were observed in the allografts of patients with donor T cell macrochimerism. GvH clones turned up in recipient bone marrow, with some appearing earlier in ileal mucosa or blood, a pattern consistent with an intestinal mucosal origin. The relatively low number and heterogeneity of intestinal transplant patients limited the conclusions. Early after transplant, peak levels of circulating GvH clones were associated with declines in HvG clones.

The sequencing here drew on unstimulated CD8+ T cells sorted from spleen or lymph node cells, taken before intestinal transplant. The TCR originated in a human donor who received an intestinal transplant. Rearrangement joined TRBV10-2 to TRBJ2-5; TRBD2 is possibly the D segment (6 matching bases). DNA sequence: TGCGCCAGCAGTAGCCGAAATGCGGGGTGGGAGACCCAGTACTTC. Translated, this is CASSSRNAGWETQYF.